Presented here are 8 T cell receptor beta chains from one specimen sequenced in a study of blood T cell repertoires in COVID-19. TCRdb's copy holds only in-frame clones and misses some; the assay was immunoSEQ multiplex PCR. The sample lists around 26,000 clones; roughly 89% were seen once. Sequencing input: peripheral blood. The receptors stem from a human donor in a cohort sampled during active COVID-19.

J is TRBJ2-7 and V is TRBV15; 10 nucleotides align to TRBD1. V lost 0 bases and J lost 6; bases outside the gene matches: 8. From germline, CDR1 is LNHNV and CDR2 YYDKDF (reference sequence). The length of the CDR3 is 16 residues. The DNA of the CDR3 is TGTGCCACCAGCAGAGATCCGGGACAGGGGTTCTCCGAGCAGTACTTC. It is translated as CATSRDPGQGFSEQYF.

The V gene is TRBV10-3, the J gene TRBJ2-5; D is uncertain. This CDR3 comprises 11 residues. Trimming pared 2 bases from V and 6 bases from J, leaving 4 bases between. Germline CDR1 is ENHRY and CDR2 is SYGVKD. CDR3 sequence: CAISEGQTQYF. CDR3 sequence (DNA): TGTGCCATCAGTGAGGGGCAGACCCAGTACTTC.

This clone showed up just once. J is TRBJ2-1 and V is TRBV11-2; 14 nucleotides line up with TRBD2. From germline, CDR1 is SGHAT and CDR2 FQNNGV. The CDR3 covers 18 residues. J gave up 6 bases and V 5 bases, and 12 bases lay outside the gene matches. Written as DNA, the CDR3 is TGTGCCAGCAGCCACCAGGGACTAGCGGGAGAGAAGGGCAATGAGCAGTTCTTC. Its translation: CASSHQGLAGEKGNEQFF.

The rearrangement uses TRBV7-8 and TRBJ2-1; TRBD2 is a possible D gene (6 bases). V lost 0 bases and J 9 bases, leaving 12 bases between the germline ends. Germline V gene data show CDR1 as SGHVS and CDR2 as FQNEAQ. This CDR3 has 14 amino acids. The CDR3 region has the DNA TGTGCCAGCAGCTTAGCGGTAGCGGCAGGTGAGCAGTTCTTC. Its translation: CASSLAVAAGEQFF.

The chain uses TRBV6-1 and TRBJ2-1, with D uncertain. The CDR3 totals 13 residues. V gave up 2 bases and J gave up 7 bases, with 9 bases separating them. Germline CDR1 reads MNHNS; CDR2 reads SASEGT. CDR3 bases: TGTGCCAGCAGTGAACTGGCGGAAAATGAGCAGTTCTTC. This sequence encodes CASSELAENEQFF.

The CDR3 region is CASSLADNNQPQHF. CDR3 nucleotide sequence: TGTGCCAGCAGCTTAGCGGACAACAATCAGCCCCAGCATTTT. The chain couples TRBV7-9 to TRBJ1-5, with D perhaps TRBD1 (5 bases). Germline-derived CDR1 and CDR2 are SEHNR and FQNEAQ (reference sequence). The CDR3 length is 14 residues. The ends were cut back, 0 bases at V and 3 bases at J, with 6 bases in the middle.

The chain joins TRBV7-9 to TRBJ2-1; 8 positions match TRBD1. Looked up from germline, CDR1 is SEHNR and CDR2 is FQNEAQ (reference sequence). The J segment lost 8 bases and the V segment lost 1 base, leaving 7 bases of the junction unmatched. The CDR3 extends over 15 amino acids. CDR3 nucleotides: TGTGCCAGCAGCTTAGGCGGGGACAGGTACCATGAGCAGTTCTTC. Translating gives CASSLGGDRYHEQFF.

The DNA for the CDR3 is TGCGCCAGCAGCTCGAGGACTAGCGGGAACAATGAGCAGTTCTTC. Translated: CASSSRTSGNNEQFF. The chain employs TRBV5-1 and TRBJ2-1; 12 nucleotides match TRBD2. This CDR3 spans 15 amino acids. Germline V gives CDR1 SGHRS, CDR2 YFSETQ. V gave up 3 bases and J gave up 5 bases; unmatched junction bases: 3.